A single sample gave rise to the 26 T cell receptor beta chains below, sequenced in a study of T cell clones after liver transplantation (dated by TCRdb to the late 2010s). Explained via the paper, the time point label denotes: pre-transplant. Library preparation was by the immunoSEQ multiplex PCR assay. TCRdb carries this immuneACCESS record with in-frame sequences only. Its versions omit some clonotypes, under half of them owing to an unresolved V gene in the studies checked, with the rest unexplained. This sample comprises some 60,000 clones, about 64% of them detected only once. Of the sample, 15% is held by the ten largest clones. The sequences come from CD4+ T cells from blood, collected before liver transplant. These receptors originate from a human donor who received a liver transplant.

The rearrangement joins TRBV4-1 to TRBJ1-3; the D is unclear. CDR3 size: 17 residues. Trimming shortened V by 1 base and J by 3 bases, and 16 bases separated the two germline ends. Germline V CDR1 and CDR2: MGHRA, YSYEKL. CDR3 in DNA: TGCGCCAGCAGCCAAGGCCACGAGGGCGGGAGTGGAAACACCATATATTTT. It translates to CASSQGHEGGSGNTIYF.

The V gene is TRBV5-4, the J gene TRBJ1-6, with 7 bases aligning to TRBD1. Germline lookup yields CDR1 SGHNT and CDR2 YYREEE (reference sequence). The CDR3 is made up of 14 amino acids. The ends lost 4 bases at V and 6 bases at J; junction bases unmatched: 4. The CDR3 region is CASSKDRTNSPLHF. Here the CDR3 DNA reads TGTGCCAGCAGCAAGGACAGGACTAATTCACCCCTCCACTTT. Drawing the rest from reference TRBV5-4 and TRBJ1-6, the complete variable domain is ETGVTQSPTHLIKTRGQQVTLRCSSQSGHNTVSWYQQALGQGPQFIFQYYREEENGRGNFPPRFSGLQFPNYSSELNVNALELDDSALYLCASSKDRTNSPLHFGNGTRLTVT.

In DNA form, the CDR3 reads TGTGCCAGCAGCTTGGGAGGGGGGGGCACTGAAGCTTTCTTT. Translation: CASSLGGGGTEAFF. This chain connects TRBV5-4 to TRBJ1-1; a possible D gene is TRBD1 (6 bases). The germline CDR1 and CDR2 sequences are SGHNT and YYREEE (reference sequence). The germline V and J ends were trimmed by 0 bases and 4 bases, with 10 bases remaining between them. This CDR3 is built from 14 residues.

This chain connects TRBV4-1 to TRBJ2-7; TRBD1 agrees at 8 bases. The V and J ends lost 3 bases and 3 bases, in that order; junction bases with no gene match: 7. This CDR3 is 15 amino acids long. Germline CDR1 MGHRA, CDR2 YSYEKL. CDR3 nucleotide sequence: TGCGCCAGCAGCCAGCCACACAGGGGGATCTACGAGCAGTACTTC. Its translation is CASSQPHRGIYEQYF.

The chain couples TRBV11-1 to TRBJ2-7; the D gene is possibly TRBD2 (5 bases). Trimming stripped 2 bases from V and 3 bases from J, with 8 bases between. CDR1 is SGHAT, CDR2 FQDESV, per germline (reference sequence). The CDR3 is 13 residues long. The CDR3 protein is CASSLIRGYEQYF. The CDR3 DNA reads TGTGCCAGCAGCTTAATTCGGGGCTACGAGCAGTACTTC.

The CDR3 DNA reads TGTGCCAGCAGTGAATTAGGCAGGGGCGCTTTGGGTTCGAACATTCAGTACTTC. Translated, it gives CASSELGRGALGSNIQYF. The chain has TRBV25-1 and TRBJ2-4; the D gene is possibly TRBD1 (6 bases). Germline lookup yields CDR1 MGHDK and CDR2 SYGVNS. This CDR3 spans 18 amino acids. V lost 1 base to trimming and J lost 7 bases, with 23 bases between them.

This clone showed up many times. V is TRBV19 and J is TRBJ2-2; D possibly corresponds to TRBD1 (6 bases). This CDR3 has 15 residues. The V end was cut by 5 bases, the J end by 5 bases, with 15 bases between. In germline, CDR1 is LNHDA, CDR2 SQIVND (reference sequence). The CDR3 reads CASSRGGTRTGELFF. The CDR3 DNA is TGTGCCAGTAGTCGAGGGGGAACTCGGACCGGGGAGCTGTTTTTT.

A few counts support this clone. This chain connects TRBV5-8 to TRBJ1-1, with 8 bases aligning to TRBD1. V trimming: 4 bases; J trimming: 1 base; junction bases outside the gene matches: 6. This CDR3 has 15 residues. Germline-derived CDR1 and CDR2 are SGHTS and YDEGEE. CDR3: CASSVAGTGNTEAFF. The CDR3 DNA is TGTGCCAGCAGCGTCGCCGGGACAGGGAACACTGAAGCTTTCTTT. Using reference TRBV5-8 and TRBJ1-1 for the parts outside the CDR3, the full variable domain is EAGVTQSPTHLIKTRGQQATLRCSPISGHTSVYWYQQALGLGLQFLLWYDEGEERNRGNFPPRFSGRQFPNYSSELNVNALELEDSALYLCASSVAGTGNTEAFFGQGTRLTVV.

V usage is TRBV18 and J usage is TRBJ1-1; D perhaps matches TRBD1 (6 bases). Germline V gene lookup returns CDR1 KGHSH and CDR2 LQKENI. V lost 2 bases to trimming and J lost 6 bases, with 13 bases between them. This CDR3 comprises 14 residues. CDR3: CASSPLQGDAEAFF. The CDR3 bases are TGTGCCAGCTCACCATTACAGGGAGACGCTGAAGCTTTCTTT.

This clone has just a few counts. The J gene is TRBJ2-1, the V gene TRBV7-3; possibly TRBD2 for D (5 bases). Germline CDR1 is SGHTA and CDR2 is FQGTGA. Trimming removed 3 bases from V and 8 bases from J, with 11 bases in between. The CDR3 is made up of 13 amino acids. DNA for the CDR3: TGTGCCAGCAGCTTGTCCGGGGTCGATGAGCAGTTCTTC. Translated, it gives CASSLSGVDEQFF.

This clone was detected once. The CDR3 reads CASSEPGLQETQYF. CDR3 coding DNA: TGTGCCAGCAGTGAACCGGGGTTACAAGAGACCCAGTACTTC. The V call is TRBV6-1, the J call TRBJ2-5, with D perhaps TRBD2 (5 bases). Trimming cost V 2 bases and J 2 bases, with 9 bases left between them. CDR1 and CDR2 from the germline V gene are MNHNS and SASEGT. There are 14 residues in the CDR3.

This rearrangement joins TRBV27 to TRBJ1-2, with no clear D. The ends were cut back, 3 bases at V and 7 bases at J, with 12 bases in the middle. The CDR3 extends over 13 amino acids. The V gene's germline CDR1 is MNHEY and CDR2 SMNVEV (reference sequence). In nucleotides, the CDR3 is TGTGCCAGCAGTTTGGTTCCCTCGGGTGGCTACACCTTC. The encoded protein is CASSLVPSGGYTF.

This sequence joins TRBV2 and TRBJ2-7, with D maybe TRBD1 (5 bases). Trimming left V 6 bases short and J 5 bases short, with 17 bases between. The CDR3 length is 14 residues. Germline CDR1 SNHLY, CDR2 FYNNEI. CDR3 amino acids: CASRRTSFLDEQYF. DNA of the CDR3: TGTGCCAGCAGACGGACATCCTTCCTTGACGAGCAGTACTTC.

The CDR3 DNA reads TGCGCCAGCAGCTTGGCGGGGGAAGGCTGGGGGGAGCAGTACTTC. This translates into CASSLAGEGWGEQYF. The chain uses TRBV5-1 and TRBJ2-7, with D possibly TRBD2 on 6 matching bases. V lost 0 bases and J 7 bases, leaving 17 bases between the germline ends. Germline CDR1 and CDR2: SGHRS and YFSETQ. The CDR3 consists of 15 residues.

The chain combines TRBV28 with TRBJ1-2; D uncertain. There are 14 residues in the CDR3. Deletions cut 3 bases from V and 2 bases from J, with 10 bases between. Germline V gene data show CDR1 as MDHEN and CDR2 as SYDVKM. The CDR3 DNA is TGTGCCAGCAGTTTCAGGCGTTTCAACTATGGCTACACCTTC. This translates into CASSFRRFNYGYTF.

V gene TRBV7-9 combines with J gene TRBJ2-7, with D possibly being TRBD2 (5 bases). The ends were cut back, 3 bases at V and 5 bases at J, with 8 bases in the middle. Per the germline V gene, CDR1 is SEHNR and CDR2 is FQNEAQ (reference sequence). The CDR3 totals 12 residues. The CDR3 coding sequence is TGTGCCAGCAGCTTCGGGCGGGACGAGCAGTACTTC. Translation: CASSFGRDEQYF.

At least ten counts were recorded for this clone. The V gene is TRBV10-3, the J gene TRBJ1-2; no firm D call. Germline assignment: CDR1 ENHRY and CDR2 SYGVKD. There are 14 residues in the CDR3. With 3 bases removed from V and 6 bases from J, the gap between germline ends came to 14 bases. CDR3 loop: CAISDPAGTHGYTF. In DNA, the CDR3 is TGTGCCATCAGTGACCCCGCGGGAACCCATGGCTACACCTTC.

The chain carries TRBV4-1 and TRBJ2-7; TRBD2 aligns across 9 bases. Germline CDR1 is MGHRA and CDR2 is YSYEKL. CDR3 length equals 16 residues. With V trimmed by 2 bases and J by 1 base, 6 bases remained unmatched. CDR3 sequence reads: CASSQRPSGASYEQYF. As DNA, the CDR3 is TGCGCCAGCAGCCAACGGCCTAGCGGGGCATCCTACGAGCAGTACTTC.

The chain has TRBV4-1 and TRBJ2-7; 11 nucleotides agree with TRBD2. The germline CDR1 and CDR2 sequences are MGHRA and YSYEKL. This CDR3 has 16 amino acids. The V and J ends lost 1 base and 4 bases, in that order; junction bases with no gene match: 6. Here the CDR3 reads CASSQGGLAGGYEQYF. The CDR3 DNA is TGCGCCAGCAGCCAAGGGGGCCTAGCGGGGGGTTACGAGCAGTACTTC.

This clone was seen ten or more times. The V call is TRBV6-1, the J call TRBJ2-7; D is undetermined. The germline V gene encodes CDR1 MNHNS and CDR2 SASEGT. The CDR3 contains 13 residues. Deletions cut 4 bases from V and 3 bases from J, with 10 bases between. This chain's CDR3 is CASSVSTNYEQYF. Written as DNA, the CDR3 is TGTGCCAGCAGTGTGTCCACAAACTACGAGCAGTACTTC.

The CDR3 DNA reads TGTGCCAGCAGCTTAGAAGGTTGGGCACCTGAAGCTTTCTTT. This translates into CASSLEGWAPEAFF. The chain joins TRBV11-2 to TRBJ1-1; D is unresolved. V shed 0 bases and J shed 6 bases, with 11 bases lying between them. The CDR3 has 14 amino acids. Per the germline V gene, CDR1 is SGHAT and CDR2 is FQNNGV.

The V call is TRBV4-2, the J call TRBJ2-3; D unresolved. Trimming took 4 bases from V and 1 from J, leaving 9 bases between them. Germline V gene lookup returns CDR1 LGHNA and CDR2 YNFKEQ. CDR3 length equals 14 residues. The CDR3 coding sequence is TGTGCCAGCAGCCTTCGAGAGGGCACAGATACGCAGTATTTT. Translation gives CASSLREGTDTQYF.

This clone was recorded once. The chain couples TRBV7-9 to TRBJ1-6; D may be TRBD1 (5 bases). The CDR3 has 14 residues. From germline, CDR1 is SEHNR and CDR2 FQNEAQ (reference sequence). Trimming took off 5 bases at V and 7 bases at J, with 12 bases between the two ends. CDR3 DNA: TGTGCCAGCAGCCGCGGGGGAAGCAATTCACCCCTCCACTTT. This gives the protein CASSRGGSNSPLHF.

The CDR3 here is CASRRDGGVSYEQYF. CDR3 in DNA: TGTGCCAGCCGACGCGACGGGGGGGTCTCCTACGAGCAGTACTTC. This chain connects TRBV2 to TRBJ2-7; 8 bases match TRBD2. With V trimmed by 8 bases and J by 0 bases, 9 bases remained unmatched. The length of the CDR3 is 15 residues. Germline CDR1 and CDR2: SNHLY and FYNNEI.

V usage is TRBV6-1 and J usage is TRBJ2-7; 7 nucleotides match TRBD1. The junction had 6 bases not matched to a gene; V was cut back by 10 bases and J by 0 bases. The length of the CDR3 is 13 residues. The V gene's germline CDR1 is MNHNS and CDR2 SASEGT. The CDR3 region is CATNRGISYEQYF. In DNA form, the CDR3 reads TGTGCCACCAACAGGGGAATCTCCTACGAGCAGTACTTC.

The J gene is TRBJ1-5, the V gene TRBV25-1; D is ambiguous. The CDR3 consists of 14 residues. Germline V lookup: CDR1 MGHDK, CDR2 SYGVNS. The V end lost 3 bases, the J end lost 8 bases, and 14 bases lay between the germline ends. The CDR3 protein is CASSEPGFEKPQHF. DNA of the CDR3: TGTGCCAGCAGTGAGCCAGGTTTCGAGAAGCCCCAGCATTTT.